The source of this TCR beta chain is a study of patients and donors after allogeneic stem cell transplantation. TCRdb fed the RT-PCR reads into MiXCR, producing one record per CDR3 protein. The sample carries about a million distinct CDR3 sequences, roughly 18% recorded once. V was cut by 6 bases and J by 4 bases, with 15 bases left in between. The CDR3 runs to 14 residues. Germline values: CDR1 MNHNS, CDR2 SASEGT. Sequences were obtained from blood, either unsorted or a sorted T cell fraction (not recorded which). This receptor was taken from a human donor who was either an allogeneic HSCT recipient or a stem cell or donor lymphocyte infusion donor (not recorded which). It is not recorded whose cells these are; they may come from a transplant donor. This chain uses TRBV6-1 with TRBJ2-5, with D possibly matching TRBD2 (5 bases). The CDR3 protein is CASSNSRAGETQYF. The CDR3 DNA is TGTGCCAGCAGCAATAGCCGGGCGGGAGAGACCCAGTACTTC.